This TCR beta chain was found in a study of T cell responses to AZD1222 COVID-19 vaccine. Notes on the study in general: Nearly half of spike-specific TCRs reportedly target unmutated variant regions. It was only after the peak T cell response that any repertoires were sampled. Rises in breadth and depth of Spike-specific TCRs came after two AZD1222 doses.

This table comes from immunoSEQ multiplex PCR, and its TCRdb copy is limited to in-frame clones, with some not included. There are under 150,000 clones in the sample; around 90% occur only once, and 1.5% to 2% lies in the top ten. This clone was recorded once. Its antigen is not known. The sequencing here drew on peripheral blood, taken 28 days after the second AZD1222 dose. This clonotype originated in an adult who received the AZD1222 COVID-19 vaccine.

As DNA, the CDR3 is TGTGCCAGCACCTTCAACAGGGACACTGAAGCTTTCTTT. Translated: CASTFNRDTEAFF. The chain couples TRBV28 to TRBJ1-1, with D perhaps TRBD1 (6 bases). Germline values: CDR1 MDHEN, CDR2 SYDVKM. Trimming took 7 bases from V and 3 from J, leaving 12 bases between them. The CDR3 totals 13 residues.